The T cell receptor beta chain under discussion was sequenced for a study of blood T cell repertoires in COVID-19. Overall study: Material from acute and convalescent COVID-19 was sourced from the United States, Italy and Spain.

The CDR3 covers 12 residues. Germline CDR1 is KGHSH and CDR2 is LQKENI. Trimming pared 5 bases from V and 2 bases from J, leaving 6 bases between. This clone was recorded many times. Per the original methods: By means of reference gene primer amplification, nucleated cell counts were estimated. Only in-frame clones appear in the TCRdb table, and some are missing; sequencing was by immunoSEQ multiplex PCR. Clone size and V and J calls were adopted from that table, with D and trimming inferred from the DNA. Of more than 100,000 clones listed, roughly 84% are singletons. Sequences were obtained from peripheral blood. The receptor comes from a woman aged 25 to 39 who had recovered from COVID-19. V and J are TRBV18 and TRBJ1-2; D gene ambiguous. The CDR3, as DNA: TGTGCCAGCTCAGACTCCAACTATGGCTACACCTTC. Translation gives CASSDSNYGYTF.